The 29 T cell receptor beta chains presented below share a single source sample, sequenced in a study of beta chain features in type 1 diabetes. Since all of the isolated RNA was reverse transcribed, expressed TCRB transcripts were what got sequenced. Generated by immunoSEQ multiplex PCR, the TCRdb table keeps only in-frame clones and is missing some. The top ten hold over 0.065% of the sample, which has 110,000 or so clones, roughly 40% seen once. Sequences were obtained from stem cell memory CD4+ T cells from blood. All receptors derive from a woman between 18 and 30 years old in good health.

V gene TRBV30 combines with J gene TRBJ1-1, with TRBD1 matching 7 bases. The V gene end was trimmed by 3 bases and the J gene end by 10 bases; junction bases not matched to a gene: 14. Germline assignment: CDR1 GTSNPN and CDR2 SVGIG (reference sequence). The CDR3 is 14 residues long. The chain's CDR3 is CAWRARDRPMAAFF. Here the CDR3 DNA reads TGTGCCTGGAGAGCCCGGGACAGACCGATGGCAGCTTTCTTT. The variable domain in full, with the rest retrieved from reference TRBV30 and TRBJ1-1, is SQTIHQWPATLVQPVGSPLSLECTVEGTSNPNLYWYRQAAGRGLQLLFYSVGIGQISSEVPQNLSASRPQDRQFILSSKKLLLSDSGFYLCAWRARDRPMAAFFGQGTRLTVV.

This sequence joins TRBV19 and TRBJ1-1, with D maybe TRBD1 (5 bases). The CDR3 sequence is 14 residues long. Trimming removed 3 bases from V and 2 bases from J, with 10 bases in between. Germline CDR1 LNHDA, CDR2 SQIVND (reference sequence). CDR3: CASSMAGLNTEAFF. For the CDR3, the DNA is TGTGCCAGTAGTATGGCGGGGCTCAACACTGAAGCTTTCTTT. The entire variable domain, with the rest obtained from reference TRBV19 and TRBJ1-1, is as follows: DGGITQSPKYLFRKEGQNVTLSCEQNLNHDAMYWYRQDPGQGLRLIYYSQIVNDFQKGDIAEGYSVSREKKESFPLTVTSAQKNPTAFYLCASSMAGLNTEAFFGQGTRLTVV.

The chain employs TRBV13 and TRBJ2-7; TRBD2 matches at 9 bases. Germline assignment: CDR1 PRHDT and CDR2 FYEKMQ (reference sequence). Trimming at V came to 0 bases and at J to 5 bases, leaving 11 bases not matched to a gene. The CDR3 has 17 amino acids. The CDR3 protein is CASSLGVGAGGRNEQYF. Here the CDR3 DNA reads TGTGCCAGCAGCTTAGGCGTTGGGGCGGGAGGGCGGAACGAGCAGTACTTC.

On this clone: The sample contains more than one DNA sequence encoding this CDR3. The gene calls are TRBV10-3 and TRBJ1-2; 9 bases are shared with TRBD1. From germline, CDR1 is ENHRY and CDR2 SYGVKD. The CDR3 is 14 residues long. The trim removed 6 bases at V and 4 bases at J, leaving 6 bases unmatched. CDR3 sequence: CAIRPGQGGYGYTF. The CDR3 nucleotides read TGTGCCATCAGACCGGGACAGGGAGGCTATGGCTACACCTTC.

The sample holds a few counts of this clone. The chain uses TRBV10-3 and TRBJ2-7; the D is unclear. The ends were cut back, 7 bases at V and 2 bases at J, with 12 bases in the middle. Per the germline V gene, CDR1 is ENHRY and CDR2 is SYGVKD. The CDR3 contains 13 residues. The CDR3 reads CAIKAEATYEQYF. In DNA form, the CDR3 reads TGTGCCATCAAGGCAGAGGCCACCTACGAGCAGTACTTC.

V usage is TRBV6-1 and J usage is TRBJ2-1, with D possibly matching TRBD2 (6 bases). Per germline, CDR1 MNHNS and CDR2 SASEGT. The CDR3 is made up of 12 amino acids. V gave up 6 bases and J gave up 8 bases, with 11 bases separating them. CDR3 DNA: TGTGCCAGCAGAAAACTAGCTTATGAGCAGTTCTTC. Protein sequence: CASRKLAYEQFF.

The rearrangement joins TRBV5-1 to TRBJ2-7, with 7 nucleotides matching TRBD1. This CDR3 contains 17 residues. V trimming: 4 bases; J trimming: 0 bases; junction bases outside the gene matches: 13. The germline gives CDR1 SGHRS, CDR2 YFSETQ. The CDR3 sequence is CASSPARGGRYSYEQYF. CDR3 bases: TGCGCCAGCAGCCCAGCCAGAGGGGGCAGATACTCCTACGAGCAGTACTTC.

This clone was picked up a small number of times. The CDR3 DNA is TGTGCCAGCACCTTTGGTCCCAGGGCGGATGGCTACACCTTC. Its translation: CASTFGPRADGYTF. The chain recombines TRBV7-9 with TRBJ1-2, with D maybe TRBD1 (5 bases). V lost 7 bases and J 6 bases, leaving 18 bases between the germline ends. Germline CDR1 is SEHNR and CDR2 is FQNEAQ (reference sequence). This CDR3 region has 14 residues.

The rearrangement joins TRBV27 to TRBJ2-3; D perhaps matches TRBD1 (5 bases). CDR1 and CDR2 from the germline V gene are MNHEY and SMNVEV (reference sequence). V lost 6 bases to trimming and J lost 0 bases, with 13 bases between them. The CDR3 is 15 residues long. CDR3 nucleotide sequence: TGTGCCAGCAGGGCGACAGCCAGTAGCACAGATACGCAGTATTTT. Its translation: CASRATASSTDTQYF.

This clone has only a few counts. CDR3 region: CASSAGQAQETQYF. CDR3 sequence (DNA): TGTGCCAGCTCAGCGGGACAGGCCCAAGAGACCCAGTACTTC. V is TRBV18 and J is TRBJ2-5, with 8 bases fitting TRBD1. V dropped 5 bases and J dropped 1; count of bases not matched to a gene: 3. This CDR3 is 14 amino acids long. Germline assignment: CDR1 KGHSH and CDR2 LQKENI. The full variable domain, its missing parts supplied by reference TRBV18 and TRBJ2-5, is NAGVMQNPRHLVRRRGQEARLRCSPMKGHSHVYWYRQLPEEGLKFMVYLQKENIIDESGMPKERFSAEFPKEGPSILRIQQVVRGDSAAYFCASSAGQAQETQYFGPGTRLLVL.

The sample holds a few counts of this clone. The chain links TRBV6-4 to TRBJ2-3; weak D call: TRBD2 (6 bases). The V end lost 2 bases, the J end lost 11 bases, and 14 bases lay between the germline ends. This CDR3 spans 13 amino acids. CDR1 is MRHNA and CDR2 is SNTAGT in the germline V gene. CDR3 in amino acids: CASSDGVRDGQYF. The CDR3 nucleotides read TGTGCCAGCAGTGACGGCGTGCGGGATGGGCAGTATTTT.

The rearrangement uses TRBV19 and TRBJ2-1; perhaps TRBD2 as D (6 bases). V dropped 8 bases and J dropped 7 bases, with 27 bases sitting between them. Germline V CDR1 and CDR2: LNHDA, SQIVND (reference sequence). This CDR3 comprises 17 residues. The CDR3 nucleotides read TGTGCCAGTGCCCGGGGAGAGGCTAGCGCCAGCCGTAATGAGCAGTTCTTC. The encoded protein is CASARGEASASRNEQFF.

The chain couples TRBV6-5 to TRBJ2-7; TRBD1 matches at 7 bases. Losses at the gene ends were 7 bases for V and 1 base for J; bases not matched to a gene: 10. The CDR3 spans 15 residues. Per germline, CDR1 MNHEY and CDR2 SVGAGI. The CDR3 coding sequence is TGTGCCAGCACCCAGAGTTGGACAGGATCCTACGAGCAGTACTTC. It yields the protein CASTQSWTGSYEQYF.

This clone has only a few counts. The chain uses TRBV23-1 and TRBJ1-3; D might be TRBD1 (5 bases). TRBV23-1 is an ORF, and what it does is uncertain. Trimming pared 0 bases from V and 4 bases from J, leaving 13 bases between. The CDR3 totals 16 residues. CDR3 bases: TGCGCCAGCAGTCAATCGGGCAGGGAACCCGGAAACACCATATATTTT. It yields the protein CASSQSGREPGNTIYF.

The CDR3 coding sequence is TGTGCTAGTGGTTTGGCGACCCACCCAGGGAAACCCGGAGAGACCCAGTACTTC. Translating gives CASGLATHPGKPGETQYF. The chain combines TRBV12-5 with TRBJ2-5; D might be TRBD1 (5 bases). Germline V lookup: CDR1 LGHNT, CDR2 FRNRAP. Trimming took off 1 base at V and 4 bases at J, with 22 bases between the two ends. The CDR3 spans 18 residues.

The chain couples TRBV19 to TRBJ1-2; maybe TRBD1 (6 bases). Trimming shortened V by 6 bases and J by 4 bases, and 15 bases separated the two germline ends. The CDR3 totals 14 residues. Germline CDR1 reads LNHDA; CDR2 reads SQIVND (reference sequence). The CDR3 sequence is CASSPDSGLYGYTF. For the CDR3, the DNA is TGTGCCAGTAGCCCGGACAGCGGTCTCTATGGCTACACCTTC.

The rearrangement links TRBV28 to TRBJ2-1, with 8 bases identical to TRBD2. The V gene's germline CDR1 is MDHEN and CDR2 SYDVKM. This CDR3 is built from 13 residues. J lost 3 bases, V lost 10 bases, and 5 bases had no gene match. The DNA of the CDR3 is TGTGCCAACAGCGGGAGTATCTACAATGAGCAGTTCTTC. It codes for CANSGSIYNEQFF.

The V gene is TRBV28, the J gene TRBJ2-1; TRBD1 matches at 10 bases. The germline CDR1 and CDR2 sequences are MDHEN and SYDVKM. The CDR3 length is 15 residues. The ends lost 6 bases at V and 6 bases at J; junction bases unmatched: 8. CDR3 region: CASSQGQGRGNEQFF. Written as DNA, the CDR3 is TGTGCCAGCAGCCAGGGACAGGGGCGAGGCAATGAGCAGTTCTTC.

This clone was observed a few times. V usage is TRBV29-1 and J usage is TRBJ2-2, with D uncertain. CDR3 length: 12 residues. Germline CDR1 and CDR2: SQVTM and ANQGSEA. Trimming removed 4 bases at V and 1 base at J, with 4 bases between. Written as DNA, the CDR3 is TGCAGCGTTGCCAGGAACACCGGGGAGCTGTTTTTT. Translation gives CSVARNTGELFF.

V is TRBV6-6 and J is TRBJ1-2; weak D call: TRBD1 (5 bases). Germline CDR1 MNHNY, CDR2 SVGAGI (reference sequence). V was cut by 6 bases and J by 4 bases, with 18 bases left in between. The CDR3 totals 15 residues. The CDR3, as DNA: TGTGCCAGCAGAACGGGGGGAAGACGGCTCTATGGCTACACCTTC. Translating it yields CASRTGGRRLYGYTF.

The chain combines TRBV5-1 with TRBJ2-5; D not certain. This CDR3 contains 12 residues. Germline loops: CDR1 SGHRS, CDR2 YFSETQ. The V and J ends lost 6 bases and 1 base respectively, with 7 bases between them. The CDR3, as DNA: TGCGCCAGCAAACTATCCCAAGAGACCCAGTACTTC. Its translation is CASKLSQETQYF.

The gene calls are TRBV2 and TRBJ2-7; D gene unclear. V was trimmed by 9 bases and J by 4 bases, leaving 10 bases between them. CDR1 is SNHLY and CDR2 is FYNNEI in the germline V gene. CDR3 length: 11 amino acids. CDR3 nucleotide sequence: TGTGCCAGTCAGCAGGTTTACGAGCAGTACTTC. Translation: CASQQVYEQYF.

This clone was counted a few times. The chain employs TRBV27 and TRBJ2-7, with 10 bases fitting TRBD1. The CDR3 totals 16 residues. The germline V gene has CDR1 MNHEY and CDR2 SMNVEV (reference sequence). The trim removed 0 bases at V and 2 bases at J, leaving 4 bases unmatched. CDR3 region: CASSLSFGTGAYEQYF. For the CDR3, the DNA is TGTGCCAGCAGTTTATCGTTTGGGACAGGGGCCTACGAGCAGTACTTC.

The chain carries TRBV27 and TRBJ2-7; 7 bases align to TRBD1. CDR1 and CDR2 (germline): MNHEY, SMNVEV (reference sequence). V lost 6 bases, J lost 1 base, and 6 bases stayed unmatched. The CDR3 loop spans 14 amino acids. CDR3 in DNA: TGTGCCAGCAGACAACCGGGACAGTCCTACGAGCAGTACTTC. It codes for CASRQPGQSYEQYF.

This clone was recorded only once. V and J are TRBV9 and TRBJ2-1, with 11 positions matching TRBD2. Germline values: CDR1 SGDLS, CDR2 YYNGEE. The junction had 4 bases not matched to a gene; V was cut back by 2 bases and J by 6 bases. CDR3 length: 15 amino acids. This CDR3 reads CASSVRLAGTNEQFF. The CDR3 DNA reads as TGTGCCAGCAGCGTCAGACTAGCGGGAACCAATGAGCAGTTCTTC.

V is TRBV6-6 and J is TRBJ1-5; D uncertain. Germline CDR1 is MNHNY and CDR2 is SVGAGI (reference sequence). V lost 3 bases to trimming and J lost 7 bases, with 10 bases between them. The CDR3 sequence is 13 residues long. Written as DNA, the CDR3 is TGTGCCAGCAGTTATAGTGGTTCCCAGCCCCAGCATTTT. Residues: CASSYSGSQPQHF.

J is TRBJ1-2 and V is TRBV11-2, with 8 bases lining up with TRBD1. Germline assignment: CDR1 SGHAT and CDR2 FQNNGV. CDR3 size: 14 residues. The trim removed 5 bases at V and 4 bases at J, leaving 6 bases unmatched. The CDR3 DNA is TGTGCCAGCAGCACCAGGACAGGGAGCTATGGCTACACCTTC. It translates to CASSTRTGSYGYTF.

In regard to this clone: Other DNA sequences from this sample encode an identical CDR3 as well. This chain uses TRBV19 with TRBJ1-5; TRBD1 is a possible D gene (5 bases). The germline V gene has CDR1 LNHDA and CDR2 SQIVND (reference sequence). The CDR3 sequence is 13 residues long. With 3 bases removed from V and 2 bases from J, the gap between germline ends came to 5 bases. CDR3 DNA: TGTGCCAGTAGTATCAGGGGCAATCAGCCCCAGCATTTT. Its protein product is CASSIRGNQPQHF.

The J gene is TRBJ2-7, the V gene TRBV11-2; perhaps TRBD1 as D (6 bases). Germline values: CDR1 SGHAT, CDR2 FQNNGV. The CDR3 runs 14 residues. V lost 5 bases, J lost 2 bases, and 13 bases lay in between. The CDR3 bases are TGTGCCAGCAGCCTTTGGGGGACAACCTACGAGCAGTACTTC. This sequence encodes CASSLWGTTYEQYF.